This TCR beta chain was retrieved from a study of cytomegalovirus exposure and HLA in healthy donors. The CDR3 sequence is 17 residues long. Germline V CDR1 and CDR2: MRHNA, SNTAGT. V shed 2 bases, J shed 2 bases, and the junction held 1 base outside the gene matches. 60 Vbeta and 13 Jbeta primers were used in PCR. Profiled with immunoSEQ multiplex PCR; TCRdb holds only in-frame clones, not every one. Here the sample spans some 180,000 clones, 76% being singletons. The origin of this receptor is a woman under 40 in good health and CMV-seropositive. The V and J genes are TRBV6-4 and TRBJ2-3; 16 bases line up with TRBD2. The sample comprised PBMCs. CDR3 sequence: CASSDGTSGGATDTQYF. In DNA form, the CDR3 reads TGTGCCAGCAGTGACGGGACTAGCGGGGGGGCCACAGATACGCAGTATTTT.